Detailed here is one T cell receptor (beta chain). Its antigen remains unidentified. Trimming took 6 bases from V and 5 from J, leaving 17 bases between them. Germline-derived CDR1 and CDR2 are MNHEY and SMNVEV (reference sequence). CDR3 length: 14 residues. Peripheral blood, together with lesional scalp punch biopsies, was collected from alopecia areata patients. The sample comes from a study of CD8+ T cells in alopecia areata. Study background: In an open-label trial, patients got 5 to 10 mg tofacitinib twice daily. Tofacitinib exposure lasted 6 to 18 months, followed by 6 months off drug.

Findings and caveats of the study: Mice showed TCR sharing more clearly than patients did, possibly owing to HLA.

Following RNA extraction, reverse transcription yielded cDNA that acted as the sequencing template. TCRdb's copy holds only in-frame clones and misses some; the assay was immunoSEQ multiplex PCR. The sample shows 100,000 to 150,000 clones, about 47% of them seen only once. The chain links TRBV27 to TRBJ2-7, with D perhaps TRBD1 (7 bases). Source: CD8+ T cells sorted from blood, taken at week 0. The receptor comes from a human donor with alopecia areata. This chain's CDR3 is CASSWRGLLDEQYF. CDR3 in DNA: TGTGCCAGCAGCTGGAGGGGGCTTCTCGACGAGCAGTACTTC.